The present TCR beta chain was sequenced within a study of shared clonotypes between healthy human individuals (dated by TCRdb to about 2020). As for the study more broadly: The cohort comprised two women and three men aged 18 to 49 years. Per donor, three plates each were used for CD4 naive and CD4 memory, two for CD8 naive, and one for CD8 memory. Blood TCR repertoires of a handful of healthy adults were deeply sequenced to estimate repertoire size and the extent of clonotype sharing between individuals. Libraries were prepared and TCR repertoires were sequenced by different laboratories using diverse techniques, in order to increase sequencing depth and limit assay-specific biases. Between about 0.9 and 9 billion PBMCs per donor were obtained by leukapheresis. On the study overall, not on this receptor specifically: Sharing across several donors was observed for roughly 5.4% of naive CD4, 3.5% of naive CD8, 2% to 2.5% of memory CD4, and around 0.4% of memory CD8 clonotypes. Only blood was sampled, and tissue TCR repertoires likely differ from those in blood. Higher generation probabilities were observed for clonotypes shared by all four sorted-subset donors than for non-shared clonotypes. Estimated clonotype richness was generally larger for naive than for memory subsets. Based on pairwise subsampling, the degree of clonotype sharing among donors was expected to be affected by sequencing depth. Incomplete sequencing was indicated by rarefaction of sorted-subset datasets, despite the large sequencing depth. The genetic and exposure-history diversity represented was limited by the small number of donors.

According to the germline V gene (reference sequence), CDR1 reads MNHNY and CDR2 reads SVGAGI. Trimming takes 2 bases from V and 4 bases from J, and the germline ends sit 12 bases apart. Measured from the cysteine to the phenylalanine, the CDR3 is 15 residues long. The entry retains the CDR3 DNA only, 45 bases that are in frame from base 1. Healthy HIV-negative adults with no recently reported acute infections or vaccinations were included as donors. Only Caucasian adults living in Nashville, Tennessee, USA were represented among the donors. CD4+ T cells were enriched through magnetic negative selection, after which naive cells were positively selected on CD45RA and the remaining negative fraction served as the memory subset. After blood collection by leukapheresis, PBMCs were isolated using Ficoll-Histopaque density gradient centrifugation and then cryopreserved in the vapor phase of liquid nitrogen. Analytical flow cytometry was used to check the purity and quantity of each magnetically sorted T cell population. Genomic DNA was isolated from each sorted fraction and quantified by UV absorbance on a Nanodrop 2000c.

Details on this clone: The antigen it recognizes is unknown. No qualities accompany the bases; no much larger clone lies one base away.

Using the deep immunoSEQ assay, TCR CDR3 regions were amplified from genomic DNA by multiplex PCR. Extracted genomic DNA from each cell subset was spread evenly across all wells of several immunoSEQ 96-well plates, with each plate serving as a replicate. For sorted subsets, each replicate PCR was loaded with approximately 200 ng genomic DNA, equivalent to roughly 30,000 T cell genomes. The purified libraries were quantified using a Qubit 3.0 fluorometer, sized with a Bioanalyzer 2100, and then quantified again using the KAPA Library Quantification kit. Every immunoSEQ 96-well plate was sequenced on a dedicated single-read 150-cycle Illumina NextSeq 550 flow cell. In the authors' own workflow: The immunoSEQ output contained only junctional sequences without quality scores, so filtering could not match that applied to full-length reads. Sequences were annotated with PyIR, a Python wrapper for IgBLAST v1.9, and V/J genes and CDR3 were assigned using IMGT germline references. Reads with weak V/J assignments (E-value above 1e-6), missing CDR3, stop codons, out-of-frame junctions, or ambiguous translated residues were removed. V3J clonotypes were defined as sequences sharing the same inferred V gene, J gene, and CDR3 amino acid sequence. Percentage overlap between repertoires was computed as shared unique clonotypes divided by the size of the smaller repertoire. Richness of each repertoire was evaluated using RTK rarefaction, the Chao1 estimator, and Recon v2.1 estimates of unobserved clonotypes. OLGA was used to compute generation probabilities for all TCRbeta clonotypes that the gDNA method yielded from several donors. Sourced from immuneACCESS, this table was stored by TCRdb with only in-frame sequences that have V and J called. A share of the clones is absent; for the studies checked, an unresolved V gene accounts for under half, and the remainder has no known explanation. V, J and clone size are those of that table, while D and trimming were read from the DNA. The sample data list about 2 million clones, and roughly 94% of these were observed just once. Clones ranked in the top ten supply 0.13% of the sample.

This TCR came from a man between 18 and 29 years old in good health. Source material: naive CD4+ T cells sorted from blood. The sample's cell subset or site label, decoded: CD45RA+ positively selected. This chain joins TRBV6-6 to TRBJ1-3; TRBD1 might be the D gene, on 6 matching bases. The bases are TGTGCCAGCAGTTACACGACAGGTCCAGGAAACACCATATATTTT. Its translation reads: CASSYTTGPGNTIYF.